This T cell receptor (beta chain) originates from a study of CD4 T cells in relation to SARS-CoV-2 and coronaviruses. Study-wide findings and caveats: Samples before the pandemic and after infection were not matched within any donor.

The unexposed donors gave CD4+ T cells in about 2011-2018, prior to COVID-19. After approximately ten days of culture, CD4+ T cells were isolated. Generated by immunoSEQ multiplex PCR, the TCRdb table keeps only in-frame clones and is missing some. The repertoire has 25,000 or so clones, around 75% of them found once; the top ten carry 20% to 25%. V shed 5 bases and J 7 bases; nucleotides not matched to a gene: 9. CDR1 and CDR2 from the germline V gene are SGHTA and FQGNSA. This CDR3 contains 14 residues. As concerns this clone: Antigen: not known.

The chain combines TRBV7-2 with TRBJ1-2; 8 bases align to TRBD1. The clonotype was recovered from a human donor in good health. Sequencing was performed on CD4+ T cells from PBMCs, cultured in vitro. The chain's CDR3 is CASSTRTGWGGYTF. The CDR3 nucleotides read TGTGCCAGCAGCACTCGGACAGGGTGGGGTGGCTACACCTTC. Complete variable domain (other parts from reference TRBV7-2 and TRBJ1-2): GAGVSQSPSNKVTEKGKDVELRCDPISGHTALYWYRQSLGQGLEFLIYFQGNSAPDKSGLPSDRFSAERTGGSVSTLTIQRTQQEDSAVYLCASSTRTGWGGYTFGSGTRLTVV.